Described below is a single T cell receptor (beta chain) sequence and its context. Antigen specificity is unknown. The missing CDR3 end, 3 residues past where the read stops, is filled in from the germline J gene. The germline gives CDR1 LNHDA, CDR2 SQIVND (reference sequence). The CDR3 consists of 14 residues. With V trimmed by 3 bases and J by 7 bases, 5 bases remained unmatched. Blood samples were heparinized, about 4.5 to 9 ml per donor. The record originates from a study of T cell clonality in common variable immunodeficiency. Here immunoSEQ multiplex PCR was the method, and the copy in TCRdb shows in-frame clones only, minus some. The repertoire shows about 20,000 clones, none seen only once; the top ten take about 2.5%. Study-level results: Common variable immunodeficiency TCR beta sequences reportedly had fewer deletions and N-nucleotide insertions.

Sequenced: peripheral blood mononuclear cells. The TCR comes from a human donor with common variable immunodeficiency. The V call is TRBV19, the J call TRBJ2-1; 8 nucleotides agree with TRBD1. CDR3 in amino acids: CASSMDRELNEQFF. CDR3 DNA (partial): TGTGCCAGTAGTATGGACAGGGAACTTAATGAG.